This TCR beta chain was sequenced in a study of PD-1 blockade in mismatch repair-deficient tumors. General study findings and limits: After pembrolizumab, tumor-resident clones rose rapidly, then generally contracted before radiologic responses.

Mismatch repair deficiency was confirmed in all patients, by PCR or immunohistochemistry. TCR sequencing covered a few patients who responded to pembrolizumab. With regard to this clone: Antigen: not known.

The method was immunoSEQ multiplex PCR; TCRdb's version includes in-frame clones alone and lacks a portion of them. The sample consists of some 45,000 clones, 70% to 85% of them appearing once. From germline, CDR1 is SGHTA and CDR2 FQGTGA. Trimming shortened V by 1 base and J by 9 bases, and 12 bases separated the two germline ends. The CDR3 consists of 13 residues. The material was PBMCs, obtained before pembrolizumab treatment. The chain carries TRBV7-3 and TRBJ1-1; D possibly corresponds to TRBD1 (5 bases). The receptor comes from an adult with mismatch repair-deficient cancer. This CDR3 reads CASSLNGEGQAFF. CDR3 bases: TGTGCCAGCAGCTTAAACGGGGAGGGACAAGCTTTCTTT.